The clone carrying this TCR beta chain showed up just once. Its antigen is unidentified. This sample stems from a study of T cell responses to AZD1222 COVID-19 vaccine. Broader study findings: Mostly white British, mostly female donors; authors suggested clonal diversity may be underestimated. Regions left unmutated in variants are reportedly the target of nearly half of spike-specific TCRs.

The data were produced by immunoSEQ multiplex PCR, yet TCRdb's version contains in-frame clones alone and is incomplete. The sample lists about 100,000 clones, around nine tenths occurring once. The CDR3 has 14 amino acids. Between the trimmed V and J ends, which lost 6 bases and 3 bases, there was a span of 12 bases. The germline gives CDR1 MNHEY, CDR2 SVGAGI. Sequencing used peripheral blood, obtained on day 0 of AZD1222 vaccination. This sequence originates from an adult in good health. The rearrangement links TRBV6-5 to TRBJ1-5; D is perhaps TRBD1 (6 bases). The CDR3 DNA sequence: TGTGCCAGCAGGGGCAGGGGCAACAATCAGCCCCAGCATTTT. It specifies CASRGRGNNQPQHF.